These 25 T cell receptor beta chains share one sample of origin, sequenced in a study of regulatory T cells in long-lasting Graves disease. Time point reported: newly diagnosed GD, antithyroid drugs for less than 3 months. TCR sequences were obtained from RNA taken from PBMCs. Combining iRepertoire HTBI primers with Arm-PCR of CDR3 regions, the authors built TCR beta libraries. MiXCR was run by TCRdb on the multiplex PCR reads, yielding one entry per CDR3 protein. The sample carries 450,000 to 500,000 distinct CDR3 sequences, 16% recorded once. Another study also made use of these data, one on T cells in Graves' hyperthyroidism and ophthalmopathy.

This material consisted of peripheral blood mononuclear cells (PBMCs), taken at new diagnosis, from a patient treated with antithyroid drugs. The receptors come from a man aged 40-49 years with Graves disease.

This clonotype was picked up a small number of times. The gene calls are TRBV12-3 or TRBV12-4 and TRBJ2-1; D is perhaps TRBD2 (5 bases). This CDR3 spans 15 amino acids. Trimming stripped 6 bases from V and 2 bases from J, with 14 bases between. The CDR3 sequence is CASSSPLRAYNEQFF. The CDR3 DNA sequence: TGTGCCAGCAGCTCCCCCTTGCGGGCCTACAATGAGCAGTTCTTC.

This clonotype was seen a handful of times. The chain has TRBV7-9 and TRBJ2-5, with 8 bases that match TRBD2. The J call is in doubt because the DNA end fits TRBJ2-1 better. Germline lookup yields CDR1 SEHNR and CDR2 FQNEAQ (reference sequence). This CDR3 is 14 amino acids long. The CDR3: CASSAAGTSYGQFF. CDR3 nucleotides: TGTGCCAGCAGCGCCGCCGGGACTAGTTATGGGCAGTTCTTC.

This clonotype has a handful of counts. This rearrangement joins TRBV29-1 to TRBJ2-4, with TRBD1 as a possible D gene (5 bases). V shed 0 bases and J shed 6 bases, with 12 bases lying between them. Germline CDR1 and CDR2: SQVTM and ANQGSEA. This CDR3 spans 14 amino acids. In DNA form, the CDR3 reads TGCAGCGTTGAAGATTCAGGGTCGTCAAACATTCAGTACTTC. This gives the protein CSVEDSGSSNIQYF.

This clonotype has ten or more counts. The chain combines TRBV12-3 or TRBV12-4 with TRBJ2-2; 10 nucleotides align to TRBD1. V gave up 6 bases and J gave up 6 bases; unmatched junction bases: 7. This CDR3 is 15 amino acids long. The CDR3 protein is CASSRRQGASGELFF. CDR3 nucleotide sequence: TGTGCCAGCAGCCGAAGACAGGGGGCGTCCGGGGAGCTGTTTTTT.

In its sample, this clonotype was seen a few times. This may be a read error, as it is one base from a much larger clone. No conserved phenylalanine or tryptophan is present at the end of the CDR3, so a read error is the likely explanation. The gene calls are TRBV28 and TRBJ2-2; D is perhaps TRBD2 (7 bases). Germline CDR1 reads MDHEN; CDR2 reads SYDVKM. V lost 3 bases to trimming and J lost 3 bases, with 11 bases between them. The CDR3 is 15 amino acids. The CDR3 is CASSFGGRDTGELFS. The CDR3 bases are TGTGCCAGCAGTTTCGGGGGGCGCGACACCGGGGAGCTGTTTTCT.

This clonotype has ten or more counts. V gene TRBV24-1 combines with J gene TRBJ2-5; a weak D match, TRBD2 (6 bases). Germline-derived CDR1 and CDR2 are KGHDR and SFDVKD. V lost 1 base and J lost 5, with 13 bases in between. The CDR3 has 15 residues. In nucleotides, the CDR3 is TGTGCCACCAGTGATTTCGGGGGAGCGGTGGAGACCCAGTACTTC. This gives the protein CATSDFGGAVETQYF.

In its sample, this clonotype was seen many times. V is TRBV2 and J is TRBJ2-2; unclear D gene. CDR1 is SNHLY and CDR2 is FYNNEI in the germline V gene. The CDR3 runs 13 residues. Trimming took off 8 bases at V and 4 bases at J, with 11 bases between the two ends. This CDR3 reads CASSETPTGELFF. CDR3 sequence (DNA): TGTGCCAGCTCCGAGACACCCACCGGGGAGCTGTTTTTT.

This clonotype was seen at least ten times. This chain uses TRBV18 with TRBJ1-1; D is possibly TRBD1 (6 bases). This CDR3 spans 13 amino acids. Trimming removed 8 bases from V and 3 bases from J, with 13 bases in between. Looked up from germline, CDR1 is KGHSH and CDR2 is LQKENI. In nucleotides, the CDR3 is TGTGCCAGCACAACAGGGAGGGACACTGAAGCTTTCTTT. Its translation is CASTTGRDTEAFF.

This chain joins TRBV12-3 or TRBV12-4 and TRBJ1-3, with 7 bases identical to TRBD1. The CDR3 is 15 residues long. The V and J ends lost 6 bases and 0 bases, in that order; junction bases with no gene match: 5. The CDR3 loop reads CASRSRTGSGNTIYF. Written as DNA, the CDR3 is TGTGCCAGCAGGTCCCGGACAGGCTCTGGAAACACCATATATTTT.

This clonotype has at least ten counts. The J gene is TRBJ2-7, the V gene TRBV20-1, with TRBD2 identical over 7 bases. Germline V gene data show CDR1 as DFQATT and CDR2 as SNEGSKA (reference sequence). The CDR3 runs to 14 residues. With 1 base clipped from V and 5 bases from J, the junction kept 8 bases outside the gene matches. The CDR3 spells CSARGVTSADEQYF. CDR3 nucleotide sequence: TGCAGTGCTAGAGGGGTCACTAGCGCCGACGAGCAGTACTTC.

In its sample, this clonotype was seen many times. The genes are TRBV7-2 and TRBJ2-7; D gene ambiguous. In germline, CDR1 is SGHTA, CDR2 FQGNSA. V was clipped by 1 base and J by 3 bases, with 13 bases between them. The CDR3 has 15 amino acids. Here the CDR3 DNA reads TGTGCCAGCAGCTTAGTTCGGCAGGCCCTCTACGAGCAGTACTTC. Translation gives CASSLVRQALYEQYF. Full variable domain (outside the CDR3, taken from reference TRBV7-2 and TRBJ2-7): GAGVSQSPSNKVTEKGKDVELRCDPISGHTALYWYRQSLGQGLEFLIYFQGNSAPDKSGLPSDRFSAERTGGSVSTLTIQRTQQEDSAVYLCASSLVRQALYEQYFGPGTRLTVT.

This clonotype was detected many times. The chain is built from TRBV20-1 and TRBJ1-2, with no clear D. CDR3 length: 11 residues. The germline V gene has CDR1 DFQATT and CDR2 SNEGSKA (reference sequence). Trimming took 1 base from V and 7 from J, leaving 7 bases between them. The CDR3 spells CSARGGGGYTF. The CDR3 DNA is TGCAGTGCTAGAGGGGGTGGTGGCTACACCTTC.

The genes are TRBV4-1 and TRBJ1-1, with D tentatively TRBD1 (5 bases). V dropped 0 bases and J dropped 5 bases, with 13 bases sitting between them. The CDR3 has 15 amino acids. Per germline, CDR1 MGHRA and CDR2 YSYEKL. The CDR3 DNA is TGCGCCAGCAGCCAAGATATCAGGGTAGAAACTGAAGCTTTCTTT. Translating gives CASSQDIRVETEAFF.

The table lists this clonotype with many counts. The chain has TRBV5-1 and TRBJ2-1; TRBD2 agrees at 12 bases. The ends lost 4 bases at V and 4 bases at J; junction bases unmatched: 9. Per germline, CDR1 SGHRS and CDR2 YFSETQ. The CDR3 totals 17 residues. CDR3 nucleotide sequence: TGCGCCAGCAGCCCCGGGACTAGCGGGCTCGGGTACAATGAGCAGTTCTTC. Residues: CASSPGTSGLGYNEQFF.

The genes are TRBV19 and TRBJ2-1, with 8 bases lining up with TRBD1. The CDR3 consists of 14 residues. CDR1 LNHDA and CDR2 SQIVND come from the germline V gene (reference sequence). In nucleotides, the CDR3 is TGTGCATCGGGTAGACAGGGGATTGGCAATGAGCAGTTCTTC. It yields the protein CASGRQGIGNEQFF. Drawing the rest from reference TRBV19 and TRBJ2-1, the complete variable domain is DGGITQSPKYLFRKEGQNVTLSCEQNLNHDAMYWYRQDPGQGLRLIYYSQIVNDFQKGDIAEGYSVSREKKESFPLTVTSAQKNPTAFYLCASGRQGIGNEQFFGPGTRLTVL.

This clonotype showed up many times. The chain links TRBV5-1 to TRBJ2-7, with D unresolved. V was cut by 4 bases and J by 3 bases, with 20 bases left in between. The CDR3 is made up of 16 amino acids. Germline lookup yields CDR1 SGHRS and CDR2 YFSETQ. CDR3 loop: CASSETSGTALYEQYF. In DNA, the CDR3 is TGCGCCAGCAGCGAGACGTCCGGTACGGCACTCTACGAGCAGTACTTC. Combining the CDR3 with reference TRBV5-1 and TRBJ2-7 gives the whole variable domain KAGVTQTPRYLIKTRGQQVTLSCSPISGHRSVSWYQQTPGQGLQFLFEYFSETQRNKGNFPGRFSGRQFSNSRSEMNVSTLELGDSALYLCASSETSGTALYEQYFGPGTRLTVT.

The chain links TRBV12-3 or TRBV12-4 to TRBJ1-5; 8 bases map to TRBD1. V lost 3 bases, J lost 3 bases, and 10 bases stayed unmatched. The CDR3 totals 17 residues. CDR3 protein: CASSLGPGQDTNQPQHF. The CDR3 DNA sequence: TGTGCCAGCAGTTTGGGTCCGGGACAGGACACCAATCAGCCCCAGCATTTT.

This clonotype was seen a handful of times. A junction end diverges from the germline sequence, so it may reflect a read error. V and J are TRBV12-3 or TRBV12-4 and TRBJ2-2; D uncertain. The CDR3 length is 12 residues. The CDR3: CVSSLGTGELFF. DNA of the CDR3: TGTGTCAGCAGCCTTGGGACCGGGGAGCTGTTTTTT.

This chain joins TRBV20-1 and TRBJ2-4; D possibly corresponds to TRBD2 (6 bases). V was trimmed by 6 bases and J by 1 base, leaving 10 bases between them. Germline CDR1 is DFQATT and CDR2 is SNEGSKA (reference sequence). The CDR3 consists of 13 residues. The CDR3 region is CSAPRGAKNIQYF. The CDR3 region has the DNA TGCAGTGCCCCCCGGGGGGCCAAAAACATTCAGTACTTC.

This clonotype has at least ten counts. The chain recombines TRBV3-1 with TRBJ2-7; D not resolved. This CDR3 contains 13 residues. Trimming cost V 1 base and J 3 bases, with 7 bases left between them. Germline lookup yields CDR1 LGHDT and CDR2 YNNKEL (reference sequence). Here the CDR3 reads CASSQGQHYEQYF. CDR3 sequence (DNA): TGTGCCAGCAGCCAAGGGCAACACTACGAGCAGTACTTC.

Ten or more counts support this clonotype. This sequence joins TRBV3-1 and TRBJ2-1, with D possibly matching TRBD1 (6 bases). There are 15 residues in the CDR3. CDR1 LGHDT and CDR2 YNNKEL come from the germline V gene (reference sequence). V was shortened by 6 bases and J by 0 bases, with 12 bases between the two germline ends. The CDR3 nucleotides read TGTGCCAGCAGAACCGGGACACGCTCCTACAATGAGCAGTTCTTC. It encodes CASRTGTRSYNEQFF.

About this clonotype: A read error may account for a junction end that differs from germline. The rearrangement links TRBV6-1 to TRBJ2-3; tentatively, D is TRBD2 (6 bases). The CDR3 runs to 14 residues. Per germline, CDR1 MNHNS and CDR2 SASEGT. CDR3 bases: TGTGCCAGCGAAACGGGAGCAGGCACAGATACACAGTATTTT. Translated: CASETGAGTDTQYF.

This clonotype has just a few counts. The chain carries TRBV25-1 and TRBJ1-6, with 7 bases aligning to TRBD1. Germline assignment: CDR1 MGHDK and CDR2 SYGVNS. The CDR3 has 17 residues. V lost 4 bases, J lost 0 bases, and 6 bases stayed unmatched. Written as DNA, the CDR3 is TGTGCCAGCAGTGCCCAGACAGGGCGCTCCTATAATTCACCCCTCCACTTT. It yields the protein CASSAQTGRSYNSPLHF.

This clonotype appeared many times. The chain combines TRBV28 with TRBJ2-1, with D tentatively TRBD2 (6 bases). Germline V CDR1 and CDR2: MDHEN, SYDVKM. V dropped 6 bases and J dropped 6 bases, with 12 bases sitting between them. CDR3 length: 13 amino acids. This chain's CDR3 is CASSIQGGNEQFF. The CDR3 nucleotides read TGTGCCAGCAGCATCCAGGGAGGCAATGAGCAGTTCTTC. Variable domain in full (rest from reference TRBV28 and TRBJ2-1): DVKVTQSSRYLVKRTGEKVFLECVQDMDHENMFWYRQDPGLGLRLIYFSYDVKMKEKGDIPEGYSVSREKKERFSLILESASTNQTSMYLCASSIQGGNEQFFGPGTRLTVL.

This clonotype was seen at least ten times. For the CDR3, the DNA is TGTGCCAGCAGCCTCCTAGCGGGAGGCAATGAGCAGTTCTTC. Amino acid sequence: CASSLLAGGNEQFF. The V and J genes are TRBV7-9 and TRBJ2-1; 11 bases fit TRBD2. Germline V CDR1 and CDR2: SEHNR, FQNEAQ (reference sequence). The junction had 3 bases not matched to a gene; V was cut back by 5 bases and J by 6 bases. The CDR3 length is 14 residues.